This TCR beta chain came from a study of T-cell memory formation after mild COVID-19. CDR3 length: 14 amino acids. Germline V gene sequence: CDR1 SGHTA, CDR2 FQGNSA. V lost 5 bases to trimming and J lost 4 bases, with 15 bases between them. TCRdb re-derived calls from the 5' RACE reads in MiXCR, one entry per CDR3 protein. This table holds 350,000 or so distinct CDR3 sequences, around 13% found once. The V and J genes are TRBV7-2 and TRBJ2-7; D tentatively fits TRBD1 or TRBD2 (5 bases each). The sequenced material came from PBMCs or a T cell subset sorted from them (not recorded which). The sequence was obtained from a man aged 18-30 years who had mild COVID-19 (a few samples of this study predate the infection). Cell type and time point are not known. In nucleotides, the CDR3 is TGTGCCAGCAGCCCGACGTGGGACGGGTACGAGCAGTACTTC. Amino acid sequence: CASSPTWDGYEQYF.